Following are 29 T cell receptor beta chains from one sample sequenced in a study of blood T cell repertoires in COVID-19. Method: immunoSEQ multiplex PCR; TCRdb's copy keeps in-frame clones and lacks some. The sample consists of about 150,000 clones, approximately 89% of them appearing once. The specimen sequenced was peripheral blood. These receptors all stem from a human donor in a cohort sampled during active COVID-19.

The V gene is TRBV5-6, the J gene TRBJ2-4; D may be TRBD2 (5 bases). Trimming took 4 bases from V and 0 from J, leaving 14 bases between them. The CDR3 has 16 amino acids. In germline, CDR1 is SGHDT, CDR2 YYEEEE. The CDR3 sequence: CASSLSRGGAKNIQYF. For the CDR3, the DNA is TGTGCCAGCAGCCTATCCCGAGGAGGAGCCAAAAACATTCAGTACTTC.

V gene TRBV19 combines with J gene TRBJ1-5; 8 positions match TRBD1. CDR1 LNHDA and CDR2 SQIVND come from the germline V gene (reference sequence). This CDR3 is built from 15 residues. The V gene end was trimmed by 7 bases and the J gene end by 2 bases; junction bases not matched to a gene: 7. Here the CDR3 DNA reads TGTGCCAGTACCCCGGGACAGGCACGCAATCAGCCCCAGCATTTT. Its protein product is CASTPGQARNQPQHF.

The chain recombines TRBV12-3 or TRBV12-4 with TRBJ2-5; 9 bases are shared with TRBD1. CDR3 size: 13 residues. The trim removed 6 bases at V and 4 bases at J, leaving 3 bases unmatched. The CDR3: CASSSTGGETQYF. CDR3 nucleotide sequence: TGTGCCAGCAGCTCGACAGGGGGAGAGACCCAGTACTTC.

The rearrangement uses TRBV10-3 and TRBJ2-7; possibly TRBD1 for D (5 bases). V lost 4 bases and J 1 base, leaving 11 bases between the germline ends. CDR3 length: 14 amino acids. Germline lookup yields CDR1 ENHRY and CDR2 SYGVKD. This chain's CDR3 is CAISVGADSYEQYF. In nucleotides, the CDR3 is TGTGCCATCAGTGTAGGGGCGGATTCCTACGAGCAGTACTTC.

The J gene is TRBJ2-3, the V gene TRBV2; TRBD2 aligns across 8 bases. Germline values: CDR1 SNHLY, CDR2 FYNNEI. The CDR3 sequence is 16 residues long. Trimming removed 5 bases from V and 5 bases from J; junction bases left unmatched: 12. This chain's CDR3 is CASSPSLRGGIDTQYF. CDR3 coding DNA: TGTGCCAGCAGTCCTTCCCTCCGGGGGGGAATAGATACGCAGTATTTT.

The gene calls are TRBV9 and TRBJ2-5; TRBD2 agrees at 8 bases. V was pared by 2 bases and J by 1 base, with 10 bases of the junction left unmatched. CDR1 and CDR2 from the germline V gene are SGDLS and YYNGEE. The CDR3 covers 17 residues. The CDR3 sequence: CASSVEARGGSQETQYF. The DNA of the CDR3 is TGTGCCAGCAGCGTGGAGGCTCGGGGGGGGTCCCAAGAGACCCAGTACTTC.

V gene TRBV7-3 combines with J gene TRBJ2-2; no clear D gene. The CDR3 spans 13 residues. Germline V lookup: CDR1 SGHTA, CDR2 FQGTGA. V gave up 6 bases and J gave up 0 bases, with 5 bases separating them. In DNA, the CDR3 is TGTGCCAGCAGTACGGCGAACACCGGGGAGCTGTTTTTT. Translating gives CASSTANTGELFF.

V is TRBV6-2 or TRBV6-3 and J is TRBJ1-5; no firm D call. Germline CDR1 reads MNHEY; CDR2 reads SVGEGT. CDR3 size: 14 residues. V gave up 2 bases and J gave up 1 base, with 6 bases separating them. The CDR3: CASSYPRSNQPQHF. The CDR3 nucleotides are TGTGCCAGCAGTTACCCTCGGAGCAATCAGCCCCAGCATTTT.

The chain carries TRBV6-1 and TRBJ1-6; D gene uncertain. The V end lost 0 bases, the J end lost 10 bases, and 19 bases lay between the germline ends. Germline-derived CDR1 and CDR2 are MNHNS and SASEGT. CDR3 size: 17 residues. The chain's CDR3 is CASSEADSVLGGSPLHF. CDR3 sequence (DNA): TGTGCCAGCAGTGAAGCAGATTCGGTCTTGGGCGGGTCACCCCTCCACTTT.

V and J are TRBV5-5 and TRBJ1-4; D is unresolved. The CDR3 contains 15 residues. From germline, CDR1 is SGHKS and CDR2 YYEKEE (reference sequence). V lost 0 bases, J lost 7 bases, and 13 bases lay in between. CDR3 residues: CASSLGALRGEKLFF. The CDR3 DNA reads as TGTGCCAGCAGCTTGGGAGCGTTACGGGGTGAAAAACTGTTTTTT. The variable domain in full, completed from reference TRBV5-5 and TRBJ1-4, reads DAGVTQSPTHLIKTRGQQVTLRCSPISGHKSVSWYQQVLGQGPQFIFQYYEKEERGRGNFPDRFSARQFPNYSSELNVNALLLGDSALYLCASSLGALRGEKLFFGSGTQLSVL.

This clone was counted a single time. The chain employs TRBV7-2 and TRBJ2-1, with TRBD2 matching 8 bases. J was trimmed by 4 bases and V by 4 bases; bases with no gene match: 9. Germline V CDR1 and CDR2: SGHTA, FQGNSA. The CDR3 sequence is 16 residues long. The CDR3 DNA sequence: TGTGCCAGCAGCTCGCACAGCGGGGGACCTTACAATGAGCAGTTCTTC. This gives the protein CASSSHSGGPYNEQFF.

This clone is labeled as medium-sized. J is TRBJ2-3 and V is TRBV27; the D is unclear. This CDR3 is 15 amino acids long. Trimming cost V 5 bases and J 4 bases, with 16 bases left between them. Germline CDR1 and CDR2: MNHEY and SMNVEV (reference sequence). CDR3 residues: CASSPYPLEADTQYF. The CDR3 DNA follows: TGTGCCAGCAGTCCGTACCCCCTAGAAGCAGATACGCAGTATTTT.

As concerns this clone: The identical CDR3 is also encoded by other nucleotide sequences in the sample. The gene calls are TRBV10-3 and TRBJ2-5; the match to TRBD2 covers 13 bases. The CDR3 is 15 residues long. Trimming cost V 3 bases and J 2 bases; bases outside gene matches: 0. Germline CDR1 and CDR2: ENHRY and SYGVKD. The DNA of the CDR3 is TGTGCCATCAGTGAACTAGCGGGGGGGCAAGAGACCCAGTACTTC. Protein product: CAISELAGGQETQYF.

The V gene is TRBV25-1, the J gene TRBJ1-6, with a possible D match to TRBD1 (6 bases). The CDR3 runs to 18 residues. Trimming took off 8 bases at V and 7 bases at J, with 27 bases between the two ends. Germline CDR1 is MGHDK and CDR2 is SYGVNS. The CDR3 DNA follows: TGTGCCAGCGGATGGTACGGACAGACCCAAAAGGGAAATTCACCCCTCCACTTT. This encodes CASGWYGQTQKGNSPLHF.

The chain has TRBV19 and TRBJ2-1; TRBD2 is a possible D gene (7 bases). CDR1 is LNHDA and CDR2 is SQIVND in the germline V gene (reference sequence). The CDR3 is 16 amino acids. V was trimmed by 3 bases and J by 4 bases, leaving 16 bases between them. CDR3 region: CASSMALGGRYNEQFF. The CDR3, as DNA: TGTGCCAGTAGTATGGCCCTGGGGGGGCGGTACAATGAGCAGTTCTTC. Full variable domain (remainder filled in from reference TRBV19 and TRBJ2-1): DGGITQSPKYLFRKEGQNVTLSCEQNLNHDAMYWYRQDPGQGLRLIYYSQIVNDFQKGDIAEGYSVSREKKESFPLTVTSAQKNPTAFYLCASSMALGGRYNEQFFGPGTRLTVL.

The rearrangement links TRBV7-2 to TRBJ2-3; 9 bases align to TRBD1. CDR3 length equals 14 residues. J was trimmed by 8 bases and V by 1 base; bases with no gene match: 4. The germline V gene has CDR1 SGHTA and CDR2 FQGNSA. The CDR3 bases are TGTGCCAGCAGCTTAGGAGACAGGGGGGTTACGCAGTATTTT. Translating gives CASSLGDRGVTQYF.

This chain connects TRBV9 to TRBJ1-5, with D uncertain. Trimming shortened V by 0 bases and J by 7 bases, and 11 bases separated the two germline ends. Germline assignment: CDR1 SGDLS and CDR2 YYNGEE. This CDR3 region has 14 residues. The chain's CDR3 is CASSVGTESQPQHF. CDR3 nucleotide sequence: TGTGCCAGCAGCGTAGGTACAGAATCCCAGCCCCAGCATTTT.

Only a few counts were recorded for this clone. J is TRBJ1-4 and V is TRBV4-2; D gene unclear. There are 15 residues in the CDR3. Germline lookup yields CDR1 LGHNA and CDR2 YNFKEQ. V was trimmed by 4 bases and J by 6 bases, leaving 15 bases between them. CDR3 DNA sequence: TGTGCCAGCAGCCCCAGCGGAGATTTGTATGAAAAACTGTTTTTT. This encodes CASSPSGDLYEKLFF.

This clone was counted only a few times. The chain recombines TRBV18 with TRBJ2-5; D is perhaps TRBD2 (5 bases). Germline CDR1 reads KGHSH; CDR2 reads LQKENI. The CDR3 runs to 13 residues. V was cut by 5 bases and J by 5 bases, with 12 bases left in between. The CDR3 protein is CASSIGLLETQYF. The CDR3 DNA is TGTGCCAGCTCAATCGGACTTCTGGAGACCCAGTACTTC.

The chain joins TRBV5-4 to TRBJ2-3; no clear D gene. V gave up 5 bases and J gave up 5 bases, with 12 bases separating them. Germline loops: CDR1 SGHNT, CDR2 YYREEE (reference sequence). CDR3 length: 13 amino acids. The CDR3 region has the DNA TGTGCCAGCAGTACGGGTAGTTTAGATACGCAGTATTTT. Amino acids: CASSTGSLDTQYF.

The J gene is TRBJ2-7, the V gene TRBV4-1; TRBD1 might be the D (6 bases). The germline V gene has CDR1 MGHRA and CDR2 YSYEKL. The CDR3 consists of 14 residues. The V and J ends lost 4 bases and 4 bases respectively, with 14 bases between them. This chain's CDR3 is CASSLRGGTYEQYF. The DNA for the CDR3 is TGCGCCAGCAGCCTCCGAGGGGGTACGTACGAGCAGTACTTC.

The chain has TRBV5-4 and TRBJ2-3; the match to TRBD2 covers 9 bases. The CDR3 contains 15 residues. Germline V CDR1 and CDR2: SGHNT, YYREEE (reference sequence). V lost 4 bases to trimming and J lost 4 bases; unmatched junction nucleotides: 7. CDR3 sequence: CASSRGGGEADTQYF. CDR3 sequence (DNA): TGTGCCAGCAGCCGGGGCGGGGGGGAGGCAGATACGCAGTATTTT.

This chain uses TRBV7-7 with TRBJ2-2; D possibly corresponds to TRBD1 (6 bases). Trimming stripped 5 bases from V and 1 base from J, with 14 bases between. There are 16 residues in the CDR3. CDR1 is SSHAT, CDR2 FNYEAQ, per germline (reference sequence). CDR3: CASSPDRPQNTGELFF. The CDR3, as DNA: TGTGCCAGCAGCCCCGACAGGCCCCAGAACACCGGGGAGCTGTTTTTT.

This clone was seen a single time. CDR3 residues: CASGTANYGYTF. DNA for the CDR3: TGTGCCAGCGGAACAGCTAACTATGGCTACACCTTC. The genes are TRBV9 and TRBJ1-2, with unresolved D. Germline V gene data show CDR1 as SGDLS and CDR2 as YYNGEE. The CDR3 has 12 amino acids. V lost 7 bases and J lost 0, with 7 bases in between.

The rearrangement joins TRBV5-6 to TRBJ2-1, with 7 bases identical to TRBD1. V was clipped by 2 bases and J by 7 bases; unmatched bases: 9. The CDR3 spans 15 residues. The germline V gene has CDR1 SGHDT and CDR2 YYEEEE. The CDR3 DNA is TGTGCCAGCAGCTTACAGGGGCGATTGGGGAATGAGCAGTTCTTC. Its translation: CASSLQGRLGNEQFF.

The J gene is TRBJ2-3, the V gene TRBV27; the match to TRBD2 covers 7 bases. This CDR3 has 13 amino acids. Germline CDR1 reads MNHEY; CDR2 reads SMNVEV (reference sequence). Unmatched junction bases numbered 7, after V lost 6 bases and J lost 7 bases. CDR3 bases: TGTGCCAGCAGCCCCCTAGCGGCTTATACGCAGTATTTT. Its protein is CASSPLAAYTQYF.

This chain uses TRBV7-2 with TRBJ2-7, with no clear D. Deletions cut 1 base from V and 6 bases from J, with 10 bases between. Germline lookup yields CDR1 SGHTA and CDR2 FQGNSA. This CDR3 is built from 13 residues. The CDR3 bases are TGTGCCAGCAGCTTAGAACCGGTCGGCGAGCAGTACTTC. Its protein product is CASSLEPVGEQYF.

This clone was found once. The chain couples TRBV5-4 to TRBJ2-5, with D uncertain. This CDR3 has 13 residues. V was pared by 0 bases and J by 2 bases, with 5 bases between. Germline lookup yields CDR1 SGHNT and CDR2 YYREEE (reference sequence). The CDR3 DNA reads as TGTGCCAGCAGCTTGGTCAGGCAAGAGACCCAGTACTTC. Protein sequence: CASSLVRQETQYF.

The rearrangement joins TRBV5-4 to TRBJ2-1; the D gene is possibly TRBD1 (6 bases). Trimming shortened V by 3 bases and J by 0 bases, and 13 bases separated the two germline ends. The length of the CDR3 is 16 residues. Germline loops: CDR1 SGHNT, CDR2 YYREEE (reference sequence). The CDR3 DNA is TGTGCCAGCAGCTGGGGTAAGGGGGTCTCCTACAATGAGCAGTTCTTC. Translating it yields CASSWGKGVSYNEQFF.